This TCR beta chain was captured in a study of chemoradiotherapy in HPV16-positive cancers. Germline V gene lookup returns CDR1 KGHSH and CDR2 LQKENI. V lost 5 bases and J 1 base, leaving 11 bases between the germline ends. CDR3 size: 14 residues. Repertoires were generated with immunoSEQ multiplex PCR, while TCRdb's copy carries only in-frame clones and drops some. This table holds 20,000 to 25,000 clones, around 87% found once. The TCR sequence derives from a human donor with HPV-associated anogenital cancer. The chain uses TRBV18 and TRBJ2-5; a weak D match, TRBD1 (5 bases). Sequencing was performed on blood, taken from a patient who underwent chemoradiotherapy. DNA of the CDR3: TGTGCCAGCTCAAGCGACAGACTCCAAGAGACCCAGTACTTC. Translating gives CASSSDRLQETQYF.